The 31 T cell receptor beta chains presented below share a single source sample, sequenced in a study of shared T cell receptors in the human thymus. Only in-frame clones appear in the TCRdb table, and some are missing; sequencing was by immunoSEQ multiplex PCR. The table records some 640,000 clones, around 87% of them present only once. This sample was also put to use in a study of human thymus T cells.

The sequenced material came from thymocytes. These receptor sequences come from a boy in the first two years of life with a congenital heart defect.

The gene calls are TRBV30 and TRBJ2-7, with TRBD2 matching 10 bases. J gave up 7 bases and V 6 bases, and 12 bases lay outside the gene matches. Germline V gene sequence: CDR1 GTSNPN, CDR2 SVGIG (reference sequence). CDR3 length: 14 residues. CDR3: CACIPGTSDSEQYF. For the CDR3, the DNA is TGTGCCTGTATACCCGGGACTAGCGACTCGGAGCAGTACTTC.

V is TRBV6-5 and J is TRBJ1-1; 10 bases fit TRBD1. Trimming removed 4 bases from V and 4 bases from J; junction bases left unmatched: 9. The CDR3 is made up of 16 amino acids. Per germline, CDR1 MNHEY and CDR2 SVGAGI. CDR3 amino acids: CASSSGTGDLFTEAFF. In nucleotides, the CDR3 is TGTGCCAGCAGTTCCGGGACAGGGGACTTGTTCACTGAAGCTTTCTTT.

The V call is TRBV28, the J call TRBJ2-3; D may be TRBD2 (6 bases). Per the germline V gene, CDR1 is MDHEN and CDR2 is SYDVKM. Trimming left V 4 bases short and J 1 base short, with 9 bases between. The CDR3 runs 14 residues. Here the CDR3 reads CASSSSERTDTQYF. The CDR3 coding sequence is TGTGCCAGCAGTTCTAGCGAGCGCACAGATACGCAGTATTTT.

This clone was detected only once. This chain joins TRBV6-1 and TRBJ2-7; 7 bases match TRBD1. CDR3 length: 14 amino acids. Unmatched junction bases numbered 7, after V lost 2 bases and J lost 6 bases. CDR1 and CDR2 from the germline V gene are MNHNS and SASEGT. The CDR3 sequence: CASSECAEGAEQYF. CDR3 nucleotide sequence: TGTGCCAGCAGTGAATGTGCAGAGGGGGCCGAGCAGTACTTC.

In its sample, this clone was seen a few times. J is TRBJ2-3 and V is TRBV2; 16 bases fit TRBD2. The CDR3 has 20 amino acids. Trimming took 1 base from V and 8 from J; bases not matched to a gene: 15. Germline CDR1 and CDR2: SNHLY and FYNNEI. The CDR3 DNA follows: TGTGCCAGCAGTGAAGAAAGAGGGACTAGCGGGGGGGCCATCGACGTTACGCAGTATTTT. This encodes CASSEERGTSGGAIDVTQYF.

The J gene is TRBJ2-1, the V gene TRBV7-2; TRBD2 matches 16 bases. Germline CDR1 and CDR2: SGHTA and FQGNSA. The CDR3 length is 18 residues. Losses at the gene ends were 5 bases for V and 0 bases for J; bases not matched to a gene: 4. CDR3 in DNA: TGTGCCAGCAGCCCCGGGACTAGCGGGAGGGCCTCCTACAATGAGCAGTTCTTC. Translating it yields CASSPGTSGRASYNEQFF.

About this clone: Other DNA sequences in this sample translate to the same CDR3. This chain joins TRBV5-1 and TRBJ2-7; no definite D call. The CDR3 is 13 residues long. Trimming shortened V by 1 base and J by 2 bases, and 7 bases separated the two germline ends. Germline CDR1 is SGHRS and CDR2 is YFSETQ. The CDR3 protein is CASSLNRAYEQYF. The CDR3 nucleotides are TGCGCCAGCAGCTTGAATAGAGCCTACGAGCAGTACTTC.

The chain uses TRBV4-1 and TRBJ2-5, with 10 bases lining up with TRBD2. The CDR3 extends over 18 amino acids. Germline assignment: CDR1 MGHRA and CDR2 YSYEKL. After removal of 0 bases from V and 4 bases from J, the junction contained 11 bases not matched to a gene. CDR3 sequence: CASSQESSGSLIGETQYF. CDR3 in DNA: TGCGCCAGCAGCCAAGAGTCTAGCGGGAGTTTGATAGGAGAGACCCAGTACTTC.

The chain carries TRBV4-3 and TRBJ1-4, with D tentatively TRBD1 (5 bases). CDR1 and CDR2 (germline): LGHNA, YSLEER. The CDR3 extends over 18 amino acids. Deletions cut 4 bases from V and 2 bases from J, with 20 bases between. CDR3 in amino acids: CASSLTSFGRGTNEKLFF. The CDR3 bases are TGCGCCAGCAGCCTCACCTCCTTCGGGCGGGGCACTAATGAAAAACTGTTTTTT.

The CDR3 nucleotides read TGTGCCAGCAGTAGAACCGGGACAGGGGTTGAGGGCAATCAGCCCCAGCATTTT. Translated: CASSRTGTGVEGNQPQHF. The rearrangement links TRBV27 to TRBJ1-5; 10 bases line up with TRBD1. Looked up from germline, CDR1 is MNHEY and CDR2 is SMNVEV (reference sequence). The CDR3 consists of 18 residues. With 5 bases clipped from V and 2 bases from J, the junction kept 12 bases outside the gene matches.

In the case of this clone: Other DNA sequences in the same sample also yield this CDR3. J is TRBJ2-3 and V is TRBV29-1; D is undetermined. This CDR3 region has 14 residues. V lost 4 bases, J lost 2 bases, and 13 bases lay in between. CDR1 is SQVTM and CDR2 is ANQGSEA in the germline V gene. CDR3 region: CSVVPPRPTDTQYF. Here the CDR3 DNA reads TGCAGCGTTGTTCCCCCCAGGCCCACAGATACGCAGTATTTT.

The J gene is TRBJ2-1, the V gene TRBV4-1; TRBD1 aligns across 11 bases. The CDR3 loop spans 20 amino acids. Trimming at V came to 4 bases and at J to 0 bases, leaving 14 bases not matched to a gene. The germline CDR1 and CDR2 sequences are MGHRA and YSYEKL. CDR3 DNA sequence: TGCGCCAGCAGCCCACCTCGGGACAGGGGGGAAAGGTTCTCCTACAATGAGCAGTTCTTC. Its protein is CASSPPRDRGERFSYNEQFF.

This clone was counted a single time. The chain uses TRBV6-1 and TRBJ1-5, with TRBD1 as a possible D gene (5 bases). Trimming shortened V by 3 bases and J by 14 bases, and 11 bases separated the two germline ends. This CDR3 has 11 amino acids. The germline V gene encodes CDR1 MNHNS and CDR2 SASEGT. CDR3 DNA: TGTGCCAGCAGTGAGGGGACTCCCAAGCATTTT. As protein: CASSEGTPKHF.

The rearrangement links TRBV11-2 to TRBJ2-1; 10 bases fit TRBD2. The V gene end was trimmed by 6 bases and the J gene end by 6 bases; junction bases not matched to a gene: 5. The CDR3 spans 14 residues. Germline loops: CDR1 SGHAT, CDR2 FQNNGV. The DNA for the CDR3 is TGTGCCAGCAGTAGCGGGAGGACGTCCAATGAGCAGTTCTTC. Translating it yields CASSSGRTSNEQFF.

The gene calls are TRBV7-9 and TRBJ2-1; D is unclear. V was clipped by 4 bases and J by 2 bases, with 12 bases between them. The CDR3 is 15 amino acids. Germline loops: CDR1 SEHNR, CDR2 FQNEAQ (reference sequence). The CDR3 DNA follows: TGTGCCAGCAGCTCCGTAGAAGTTCCCTACAATGAGCAGTTCTTC. It translates to CASSSVEVPYNEQFF.

In DNA form, the CDR3 reads TGTGCCAGCAGTGACCGGACAGGGTCTAGCACAGATACGCAGTATTTT. It is translated as CASSDRTGSSTDTQYF. The genes are TRBV6-1 and TRBJ2-3, with 8 bases fitting TRBD1. From germline, CDR1 is MNHNS and CDR2 SASEGT. With 3 bases clipped from V and 0 bases from J, the junction kept 5 bases outside the gene matches. This CDR3 has 16 residues.

The rearrangement links TRBV6-1 to TRBJ2-7; possible D gene TRBD2, 5 bases. Trimming removed 11 bases at V and 3 bases at J, with 14 bases between. This CDR3 comprises 12 residues. Germline CDR1 is MNHNS and CDR2 is SASEGT. The CDR3 DNA follows: TGTGCCTCTAATGAGGGTAACTACGAGCAGTACTTC. Residues: CASNEGNYEQYF.

In the case of this clone: In the same sample, other DNA sequences code for this CDR3. The chain is built from TRBV6-1 and TRBJ1-6, with TRBD1 matching over 7 bases. This CDR3 is built from 15 residues. With 3 bases clipped from V and 8 bases from J, the junction kept 7 bases outside the gene matches. The germline V gene has CDR1 MNHNS and CDR2 SASEGT. For the CDR3, the DNA is TGTGCCAGCAGTGACCGCGACAGGGAAGATTCACCCCTCCACTTT. As protein: CASSDRDREDSPLHF.

V gene TRBV4-1 combines with J gene TRBJ2-7, with 9 bases that match TRBD2. J was trimmed by 0 bases and V by 4 bases; bases with no gene match: 7. CDR1 and CDR2 (germline): MGHRA, YSYEKL. This CDR3 comprises 16 residues. The CDR3 loop is CASSPTGLALSYEQYF. For the CDR3, the DNA is TGCGCCAGCAGCCCTACGGGACTAGCCCTCTCCTACGAGCAGTACTTC.

V usage is TRBV7-2 and J usage is TRBJ2-7; TRBD2 agrees at 9 bases. This CDR3 is built from 16 residues. The germline V gene encodes CDR1 SGHTA and CDR2 FQGNSA. V was clipped by 1 base and J by 3 bases; unmatched bases: 7. CDR3 sequence: CASSLGLAENDYEQYF. DNA of the CDR3: TGTGCCAGCAGCTTAGGACTAGCGGAGAATGACTACGAGCAGTACTTC.

The gene calls are TRBV27 and TRBJ2-1; TRBD2 matches 10 bases. The CDR3 has 17 amino acids. Germline V gene data show CDR1 as MNHEY and CDR2 as SMNVEV (reference sequence). V was clipped by 5 bases and J by 6 bases; unmatched bases: 13. CDR3 protein: CASSLDQAGGAVNEQFF. CDR3 coding DNA: TGTGCCAGCAGTCTTGACCAAGCGGGGGGGGCGGTCAATGAGCAGTTCTTC.

The chain links TRBV4-3 to TRBJ2-7; 9 bases align to TRBD1. V lost 1 base to trimming and J lost 5 bases; unmatched junction nucleotides: 3. Germline V gene data show CDR1 as LGHNA and CDR2 as YSLEER. The CDR3 loop spans 14 amino acids. The CDR3 DNA follows: TGCGCCAGCAGCCAAGGACAGGGGGACCACGAGCAGTACTTC. As protein: CASSQGQGDHEQYF.

The gene calls are TRBV28 and TRBJ1-2; D might be TRBD1 (6 bases). Germline V gene data show CDR1 as MDHEN and CDR2 as SYDVKM. The CDR3 is 14 residues long. V was trimmed by 6 bases and J by 2 bases, leaving 13 bases between them. This CDR3 reads CASSPGVPNYGYTF. The CDR3 DNA reads TGTGCCAGCAGCCCAGGGGTCCCGAACTATGGCTACACCTTC.

The chain joins TRBV16 to TRBJ1-5; 12 positions match TRBD1. J gave up 6 bases and V 4 bases, and 4 bases lay outside the gene matches. From germline, CDR1 is KGHSY and CDR2 FQNENV. CDR3 length: 15 residues. The CDR3 DNA is TGTGCCAGCAGCCCGGGACAGGGGGCTAGTCAGCCCCAGCATTTT. It yields the protein CASSPGQGASQPQHF. Combining the CDR3 with reference TRBV16 and TRBJ1-5 gives the whole variable domain GEEVAQTPKHLVRGEGQKAKLYCAPIKGHSYVFWYQQVLKNEFKFLISFQNENVFDETGMPKERFSAKCLPNSPCSLEIQATKLEDSAVYFCASSPGQGASQPQHFGDGTRLSIL.

This clone occurred a few times. This chain joins TRBV4-3 and TRBJ2-3, with D possibly TRBD2 on 6 matching bases. V lost 4 bases and J lost 1, with 12 bases in between. Germline CDR1 reads LGHNA; CDR2 reads YSLEER. The CDR3 has 15 residues. The CDR3, as DNA: TGCGCCAGCAGCCGCCAGAGCGGGTGCACAGATACGCAGTATTTT. Translated: CASSRQSGCTDTQYF.

The J gene is TRBJ2-7, the V gene TRBV5-1; D is possibly TRBD1 (6 bases). V was cut by 0 bases and J by 1 base, with 17 bases left in between. The CDR3 extends over 17 amino acids. Per germline, CDR1 SGHRS and CDR2 YFSETQ. The CDR3 region is CASSLAAIRGNSYEQYF. For the CDR3, the DNA is TGCGCCAGCAGCTTGGCCGCTATAAGGGGGAATTCCTACGAGCAGTACTTC.

V usage is TRBV9 and J usage is TRBJ1-5; perhaps TRBD1 as D (6 bases). Germline assignment: CDR1 SGDLS and CDR2 YYNGEE. Between the trimmed V and J ends, which lost 3 bases and 4 bases, there was a span of 14 bases. CDR3 length: 15 amino acids. This CDR3 reads CASSARTEHNQPQHF. The CDR3 nucleotides are TGTGCCAGCAGCGCCCGGACAGAACATAATCAGCCCCAGCATTTT.

The chain links TRBV11-2 to TRBJ1-3, with D unclear. Trimming took 2 bases from V and 2 from J, leaving 16 bases between them. From germline, CDR1 is SGHAT and CDR2 FQNNGV. The CDR3 is 17 amino acids. CDR3 residues: CASSLSGSERAGNTIYF. The CDR3 DNA is TGTGCCAGCAGCTTATCGGGGTCCGAGAGGGCTGGAAACACCATATATTTT. The complete variable domain, with remaining parts taken from reference TRBV11-2 and TRBJ1-3, reads EAGVAQSPRYKIIEKRQSVAFWCNPISGHATLYWYQQILGQGPKLLIQFQNNGVVDDSQLPKDRFSAERLKGVDSTLKIQPAKLEDSAVYLCASSLSGSERAGNTIYFGEGSWLTVV.

The V call is TRBV4-2, the J call TRBJ1-2; D not certain. The CDR3 runs 15 residues. V shed 5 bases and J shed 4 bases, with 17 bases lying between them. The germline V gene has CDR1 LGHNA and CDR2 YNFKEQ. DNA for the CDR3: TGTGCCAGCAGCACCGCGAGGGCAGGAGGCTATGGCTACACCTTC. It is translated as CASSTARAGGYGYTF.

The chain joins TRBV2 to TRBJ2-5; 7 bases are a match to TRBD2. CDR3 length: 14 residues. Per the germline V gene, CDR1 is SNHLY and CDR2 is FYNNEI. Losses at the gene ends were 1 base for V and 2 bases for J; bases not matched to a gene: 1. The CDR3: CASSEGDYQETQYF. The DNA of the CDR3 is TGTGCCAGCAGTGAAGGGGACTATCAAGAGACCCAGTACTTC.

The chain joins TRBV7-9 to TRBJ1-3; the D gene is possibly TRBD1 (5 bases). The CDR3 has 16 amino acids. Germline loops: CDR1 SEHNR, CDR2 FQNEAQ (reference sequence). The ends were cut back, 3 bases at V and 0 bases at J, with 12 bases in the middle. CDR3 sequence: CASSLGLQGSGNTIYF. As DNA, the CDR3 is TGTGCCAGCAGCTTGGGGCTTCAGGGCTCTGGAAACACCATATATTTT. The full variable domain, completed using reference TRBV7-9 and TRBJ1-3, is DTGVSQNPRHKITKRGQNVTFRCDPISEHNRLYWYRQTLGQGPEFLTYFQNEAQLEKSRLLSDRFSAERPKGSFSTLEIQRTEQGDSAMYLCASSLGLQGSGNTIYFGEGSWLTVV.